This T cell receptor (beta chain) originates from a study of cytomegalovirus exposure and HLA in healthy donors. Study as a whole: A prior analysis found 117 million unique TCR beta sequences from roughly 180 million T cells. Findings and caveats of the study: The study found most TCR sequences rare, yet found some public TCRs in many donors. Analyzed later, association rates of TCRs varied across HLA loci, with DRB1 most and HLA-C fewest.

PCR involved 60 Vbeta and 13 Jbeta primers. The table came from immunoSEQ multiplex PCR; TCRdb's copy has only in-frame clones and leaves some out. The table has about 120,000 clones, more than 60% seen once; the top ten hold 4.1%. This clone was seen more than once but under ten times. The target antigen is unknown. This CDR3 contains 16 residues. Trimming at V came to 1 base and at J to 0 bases, leaving 6 bases not matched to a gene. In germline, CDR1 is SGHTA, CDR2 FQGNSA. Sequenced sample: PBMCs. The receptor was derived from a woman between 35 and 50 years old in good health and CMV-seronegative. This sequence joins TRBV7-2 and TRBJ2-7; 7 nucleotides match TRBD2. CDR3 nucleotides: TGTGCCAGCAGCTTAGAAGGCGCTAGCGGCTCCTACGAGCAGTACTTC. This codes for CASSLEGASGSYEQYF.